This is a list of T cell receptor beta chains from one sample in a study of CD8 T cells in ankylosing spondylitis. Via MiXCR, TCRdb re-called the 5' RACE reads, giving one row per CDR3 protein. The sample carries 200,000 to 250,000 distinct CDR3 sequences, around a tenth recorded once. Sequenced: blood, either unsorted or a sorted T cell fraction (not recorded which). All receptors derive from a male donor with ankylosing spondylitis or in good health (not recorded which). The CDR3 runs from the conserved cysteine through the conserved F or W. Expanded clones get a size class; other rows say once, few or many, or leave the size out.

TRBV15	15	many	TRBJ2-1	CATSRDQAVYNEQFF
TRBV29-1	12	.	TRBJ1-6	CSVADRGGHLHF
TRBV7-7	14	many	TRBJ2-1	CASSSSGRYNEQFF
TRBV12-3/TRBV12-4	13	many	TRBJ1-2	CASTLEGQGGYTF
TRBV7-2	16	.	TRBJ2-7	CASSSRQVGITYEQYF
TRBV6-5	15	many	TRBJ2-1	CASSYTGGAYNEQFF
TRBV12-3/TRBV12-4	14	many	TRBJ2-2	CASRAGLNTGELFF
TRBV6-5	14	many	TRBJ1-1	CASSYSLGGTEAFF
TRBV5-1	17	many	TRBJ1-1	CASSPNQWGALNTEAFF
TRBV7-3	15	.	TRBJ1-1	CASSQTGRPGTEAFF
TRBV6-4	13	few	TRBJ2-5	CASSDPGQETQYF
TRBV19	14	few	TRBJ1-2	CASSPAGDAMSYTF
TRBV11-2	17	.	TRBJ2-2	CASSLDPVAGVSGELFF
TRBV7-3	17	many	TRBJ2-3	CASSLVGLAGGTDTQYF
TRBV5-1	17	few	TRBJ2-3	CASSLRSGEPRTDTQYF
TRBV29-1	12	many	TRBJ2-2	CSGGSGPGELFF
TRBV20-1	14	many	TRBJ2-1	CSACTWTGGNEQFF
TRBV15	14	.	TRBJ2-5	CATRLGLDKETQHF
TRBV6-6	11	few	TRBJ1-2	CASSQNRGYTF
TRBV20-1	15	many	TRBJ2-1	CSAREWGVAYNEQFF
TRBV6-1	15	many	TRBJ1-4	CASSVGDPTNEKLFF
TRBV4-2	14	.	TRBJ2-5	CASSQRQGQETQYF